This TCR beta chain was sequenced for a study of shared clonotypes between healthy human individuals. Sequencing used immunoSEQ multiplex PCR; TCRdb keeps in-frame clones, though not all of them. Of 530,000 or so clones in the sample, almost 80% were seen once. CDR3 size: 15 residues. Germline-derived CDR1 and CDR2 are SGHRS and YFSETQ. V was clipped by 3 bases and J by 0 bases, with 12 bases between them. The chain is built from TRBV5-1 and TRBJ1-1; D is ambiguous. Sequenced input: PBMCs. The TCR comes from a woman aged 40-49 years in good health. Some clones in this sample may be carry-over from other donors' samples. The CDR3 sequence: CASSSSPGMNTEAFF. In nucleotides, the CDR3 is TGCGCCAGCAGCTCGAGCCCGGGGATGAACACTGAAGCTTTCTTT.